This passage covers 26 T cell receptor beta chains from one sample sequenced in a study of T cells after yellow fever vaccination. TCRdb fed the 5' RACE reads into MiXCR, producing one record per CDR3 protein. The sample consists of 96,000 or so distinct CDR3 sequences, about 8.2% of them appearing once. The material sequenced was CD8+ T cells not binding an NS4B(214-222) dextramer, sorted from PBMCs, taken roughly 15 days after the first yellow fever vaccination. Receptors were obtained from a man between 18 and 29 years old who received the YFV17D yellow fever vaccine.

In its sample, this clonotype was seen a few times. This rearrangement joins TRBV5-4 to TRBJ2-1; D gene unclear. Germline V lookup: CDR1 SGHNT, CDR2 YYREEE (reference sequence). Trimming removed 6 bases at V and 8 bases at J, with 12 bases between. This CDR3 comprises 12 residues. CDR3 bases: TGTGCCAGCACCCACGTGGGCGATGAGCAGTTCTTC. Translation: CASTHVGDEQFF.

Many counts were recorded for this clonotype. V and J are TRBV28 and TRBJ1-2, with no clear D. Germline V gene lookup returns CDR1 MDHEN and CDR2 SYDVKM. There are 12 residues in the CDR3. V dropped 5 bases and J dropped 2 bases, with 6 bases sitting between them. CDR3 protein: CASSPDNYGYTF. The CDR3 DNA reads as TGTGCCAGCAGTCCCGACAACTATGGCTACACCTTC.

This clonotype was counted at least ten times. V usage is TRBV7-8 and J usage is TRBJ2-3; 10 bases fit TRBD2. J lost 5 bases, V lost 2 bases, and 4 bases had no gene match. CDR1 is SGHVS and CDR2 is FQNEAQ in the germline V gene. This CDR3 region has 15 residues. CDR3 loop: CASSLQRGGRDTQYF. The CDR3, as DNA: TGTGCCAGCAGCTTACAGCGGGGGGGCCGAGATACGCAGTATTTT. The full variable domain, completed using reference TRBV7-8 and TRBJ2-3, is GAGVSQSPRYKVAKRGQDVALRCDPISGHVSLFWYQQALGQGPEFLTYFQNEAQLDKSGLPSDRFFAERPEGSVSTLKIQRTQQEDSAVYLCASSLQRGGRDTQYFGPGTRLTVL.

This clonotype was picked up a small number of times. This chain uses TRBV12-3 or TRBV12-4 with TRBJ2-7, with TRBD1 matching 7 bases. V dropped 10 bases and J dropped 0; count of bases not matched to a gene: 6. The CDR3 runs to 13 residues. DNA of the CDR3: TGTGCCACCTCGACAGGGTACTCCTACGAGCAGTACTTC. Translated, it gives CATSTGYSYEQYF.

The chain combines TRBV7-9 with TRBJ2-2; D may be TRBD1 (6 bases). CDR3 length equals 16 residues. V was clipped by 8 bases and J by 2 bases, with 18 bases between them. CDR1 and CDR2 (germline): SEHNR, FQNEAQ (reference sequence). CDR3 sequence reads: CASVNSGTTNTGELFF. CDR3 nucleotides: TGTGCCAGCGTCAACTCCGGGACAACCAACACCGGGGAGCTGTTTTTT.

V and J are TRBV4-1 and TRBJ2-4, with D unclear. The V end was cut by 0 bases, the J end by 0 bases, with 12 bases between. The CDR3 consists of 17 residues. Germline V gene lookup returns CDR1 MGHRA and CDR2 YSYEKL. CDR3 in amino acids: CASSQDRLALAKNIQYF. CDR3 in DNA: TGCGCCAGCAGCCAAGATCGGTTGGCACTAGCCAAAAACATTCAGTACTTC.

The chain uses TRBV6-5 and TRBJ1-5; 8 bases align to TRBD1. Germline trimming cut 7 bases from V and 2 bases from J; bases unmatched to any gene: 4. The CDR3 covers 14 residues. The germline gives CDR1 MNHEY, CDR2 SVGAGI. In DNA form, the CDR3 reads TGTGCCAGCACCCTACAGGGGGGCAATCAGCCCCAGCATTTT. It codes for CASTLQGGNQPQHF.

J is TRBJ2-5 and V is TRBV11-2; tentatively, D is TRBD1 (6 bases). The germline V gene has CDR1 SGHAT and CDR2 FQNNGV. The germline V and J ends were trimmed by 1 base and 1 base, with 13 bases remaining between them. This CDR3 has 16 amino acids. The CDR3 spells CASSLGITGLQETQYF. DNA of the CDR3: TGTGCCAGCAGCTTAGGAATAACAGGGCTCCAAGAGACCCAGTACTTC.

This clonotype was seen only a few times. The CDR3 reads CASSVVAQGYTDTQYF. Written as DNA, the CDR3 is TGTGCCAGCAGCGTAGTGGCACAGGGCTACACAGATACGCAGTATTTT. The chain has TRBV9 and TRBJ2-3; D is possibly TRBD1 (6 bases). The CDR3 is 16 residues long. The germline CDR1 and CDR2 sequences are SGDLS and YYNGEE. The V end lost 0 bases, the J end lost 2 bases, and 13 bases lay between the germline ends.

This clonotype was detected a few times. The genes are TRBV6-4 and TRBJ1-4; the D is unclear. Germline values: CDR1 MRHNA, CDR2 SNTAGT. This CDR3 spans 12 amino acids. V lost 3 bases and J lost 7, with 6 bases in between. In DNA, the CDR3 is TGTGCCAGCAGTGATCTGAGTGAAAAACTGTTTTTT. This gives the protein CASSDLSEKLFF.

This clonotype was counted a few times. The V gene is TRBV7-9, the J gene TRBJ1-5, with 8 bases matching TRBD1. There are 15 residues in the CDR3. CDR1 is SEHNR, CDR2 FQNEAQ, per germline (reference sequence). The V gene end was trimmed by 4 bases and the J gene end by 4 bases; junction bases not matched to a gene: 6. This CDR3 reads CASSSGTGSNQPQHF. CDR3 bases: TGTGCCAGCAGCTCGGGGACAGGTTCGAATCAGCCCCAGCATTTT.

The chain carries TRBV27 and TRBJ2-3, with unresolved D. The V gene's germline CDR1 is MNHEY and CDR2 SMNVEV (reference sequence). V dropped 2 bases and J dropped 4 bases, with 10 bases sitting between them. The length of the CDR3 is 14 residues. The CDR3 coding sequence is TGTGCCAGCAGTTTAATAGAAGTTCCAGATACGCAGTATTTT. Translated: CASSLIEVPDTQYF.

This clonotype has only a few counts. The rearrangement joins TRBV14 to TRBJ2-5; 10 positions agree with TRBD1. From germline, CDR1 is SGHDN and CDR2 FVKESK. V lost 7 bases to trimming and J lost 5 bases; unmatched junction nucleotides: 13. This CDR3 is built from 16 residues. The CDR3 nucleotides read TGTGCCAGCACCCCTAGACAGGGGGCAGGAGAGGAGACCCAGTACTTC. It specifies CASTPRQGAGEETQYF.

The chain carries TRBV12-3 or TRBV12-4 and TRBJ1-1; tentatively, D is TRBD1 (6 bases). CDR3 size: 16 residues. With 4 bases removed from V and 1 base from J, the gap between germline ends came to 16 bases. CDR3 nucleotides: TGTGCCAGCAGTTCGGGCCCAGGGGACGGGAACACTGAAGCTTTCTTT. Protein sequence: CASSSGPGDGNTEAFF.

This clonotype was seen only a few times. The chain employs TRBV19 and TRBJ2-7; D gene uncertain. V gave up 3 bases and J gave up 6 bases, with 12 bases separating them. The CDR3 has 13 amino acids. Per germline, CDR1 LNHDA and CDR2 SQIVND (reference sequence). CDR3 region: CASSITDRAEQYV. The CDR3 bases are TGTGCCAGTAGTATCACCGACCGGGCCGAGCAGTACGTC.

This chain uses TRBV29-1 with TRBJ2-1; 7 positions agree with TRBD2. V lost 5 bases to trimming and J lost 14 bases; unmatched junction nucleotides: 12. Per germline, CDR1 SQVTM and CDR2 ANQGSEA. The length of the CDR3 is 12 residues. CDR3 region: CSVQSGGVQEFF. The CDR3, as DNA: TGCAGCGTTCAAAGTGGGGGGGTTCAGGAGTTCTTC.

V is TRBV7-9 and J is TRBJ2-7; 9 nucleotides agree with TRBD1. CDR1 is SEHNR, CDR2 FQNEAQ, per germline (reference sequence). The CDR3 is 13 amino acids. Trimming removed 4 bases from V and 5 bases from J; junction bases left unmatched: 3. The CDR3 here is CASSSGQGNEQYF. Here the CDR3 DNA reads TGTGCCAGCAGCTCGGGACAGGGTAACGAGCAGTACTTC.

The V and J genes are TRBV5-1 and TRBJ1-1; D gene ambiguous. Trimming removed 0 bases at V and 8 bases at J, with 8 bases between. Germline V gene lookup returns CDR1 SGHRS and CDR2 YFSETQ. The CDR3 spans 12 residues. For the CDR3, the DNA is TGCGCCAGCAGCTTGGTATGGGGAGAAGCTTTCTTT. Translating it yields CASSLVWGEAFF.

This clonotype was observed a few times. This chain links TRBV5-1 with TRBJ1-2; D gene uncertain. Germline V gene data show CDR1 as SGHRS and CDR2 as YFSETQ. The V gene lost 0 bases and the J gene lost 8 bases, with 8 bases spanning the gap. The CDR3 contains 12 residues. In DNA form, the CDR3 reads TGCGCCAGCAGCTTGGTTGATCGGGGCTACACCTTC. Its translation: CASSLVDRGYTF. The full variable domain, with the rest looked up from reference TRBV5-1 and TRBJ1-2, is KAGVTQTPRYLIKTRGQQVTLSCSPISGHRSVSWYQQTPGQGLQFLFEYFSETQRNKGNFPGRFSGRQFSNSRSEMNVSTLELGDSALYLCASSLVDRGYTFGSGTRLTVV.

This clonotype was seen only a few times. The CDR3 DNA follows: TGTGCCACCAGAACCGGGACAGGGAGCGGGGAGCAGTACTTC. It is translated as CATRTGTGSGEQYF. This chain uses TRBV15 with TRBJ2-7, with TRBD1 identical over 9 bases. The length of the CDR3 is 14 residues. CDR1 and CDR2 from the germline V gene are LNHNV and YYDKDF (reference sequence). The V segment lost 6 bases and the J segment 7 bases; nucleotides outside the gene matches: 10.

This chain links TRBV27 with TRBJ2-1; 11 bases match TRBD2. The CDR3 spans 14 residues. V was clipped by 8 bases and J by 7 bases; unmatched bases: 7. Looked up from germline, CDR1 is MNHEY and CDR2 is SMNVEV (reference sequence). The CDR3 region is CASSGTSGRNEQFF. In DNA form, the CDR3 reads TGTGCCAGCTCCGGGACTAGCGGAAGGAATGAGCAGTTCTTC.

This clonotype was counted many times. The J gene is TRBJ2-3, the V gene TRBV6-5; D call uncertain. Germline lookup yields CDR1 MNHEY and CDR2 SVGAGI. V gave up 4 bases and J gave up 2 bases, with 13 bases separating them. CDR3 length equals 15 residues. The CDR3 DNA reads TGTGCCAGCAGTTCACTCCAACTTGCCACAGATACGCAGTATTTT. Protein product: CASSSLQLATDTQYF.

The rearrangement joins TRBV2 to TRBJ2-7; D gene unclear. Per germline, CDR1 SNHLY and CDR2 FYNNEI. The CDR3 loop spans 14 amino acids. Between the trimmed V and J ends, which lost 1 base and 2 bases, there was a span of 9 bases. CDR3 sequence reads: CASSEGFGAYEQYV. CDR3 sequence (DNA): TGTGCCAGCAGTGAAGGGTTTGGGGCCTACGAGCAGTACGTC.

This clonotype was detected only a few times. This chain links TRBV20-1 with TRBJ1-5, with 7 bases that match TRBD1. Germline assignment: CDR1 DFQATT and CDR2 SNEGSKA (reference sequence). V shed 1 base, J shed 0 bases, and the junction held 9 bases outside the gene matches. CDR3 size: 17 residues. Here the CDR3 DNA reads TGCAGTGCTAGAGCAGGGGGGACAGACTATAGCAATCAGCCCCAGCATTTT. This translates into CSARAGGTDYSNQPQHF.

The chain has TRBV4-1 and TRBJ2-1; TRBD2 matches at 7 bases. J was trimmed by 2 bases and V by 3 bases; bases with no gene match: 1. The CDR3 consists of 14 residues. Germline V gives CDR1 MGHRA, CDR2 YSYEKL. CDR3 amino acids: CASSQGGAYNEQFF. In DNA form, the CDR3 reads TGCGCCAGCAGCCAGGGGGGGGCCTACAATGAGCAGTTCTTC.

This clonotype appeared a few times. This chain connects TRBV7-2 to TRBJ1-5; D unclear. Germline values: CDR1 SGHTA, CDR2 FQGNSA. This CDR3 has 13 amino acids. Trimming left V 5 bases short and J 6 bases short, with 11 bases between. CDR3 amino acids: CASSPVTGQPQHF. The CDR3 coding sequence is TGTGCCAGCAGCCCCGTTACCGGTCAGCCCCAGCATTTT.